Included here is one T cell receptor beta chain sequence, with context. The sample comes from a study of T cell changes during pregnancy in multiple sclerosis. The data were produced by immunoSEQ multiplex PCR, yet TCRdb's version contains in-frame clones alone and is incomplete. The profile covers almost 35,000 clones, with approximately 91% appearing a single time and 3.5% to 5.5% taken by the ten largest. The length of the CDR3 is 15 residues. V shed 5 bases and J shed 8 bases, with 20 bases lying between them. Germline assignment: CDR1 SGHAT and CDR2 FQNNGV. V gene TRBV11-2 combines with J gene TRBJ2-3, with TRBD2 as a possible D gene (6 bases). The origin of this receptor is a female donor in good health, enrolled as a control in a pregnancy study. The specimen was peripheral blood, collected in the second trimester of pregnancy. The CDR3 is CASSQEGGVEGTQYF. The CDR3 DNA sequence: TGTGCCAGCAGCCAGGAGGGCGGGGTGGAGGGTACGCAGTATTTT.